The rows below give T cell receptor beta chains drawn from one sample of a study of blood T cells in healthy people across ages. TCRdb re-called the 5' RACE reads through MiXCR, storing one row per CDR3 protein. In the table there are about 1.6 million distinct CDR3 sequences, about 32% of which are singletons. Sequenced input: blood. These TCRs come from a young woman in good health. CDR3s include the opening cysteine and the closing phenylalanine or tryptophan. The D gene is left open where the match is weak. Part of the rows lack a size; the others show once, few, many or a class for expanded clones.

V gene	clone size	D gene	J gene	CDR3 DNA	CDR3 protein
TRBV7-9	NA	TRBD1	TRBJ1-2	TGTGCCAGCAGCCGACAGGGTGGGGATGGCTACACCTTC	CASSRQGGDGYTF
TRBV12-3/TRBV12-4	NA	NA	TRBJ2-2	TGTGCCAGCGGCGGAAACACCGGGGAGCGGTTTTTT	CASGGNTGERFF
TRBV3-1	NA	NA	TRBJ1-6	TGTGCCAGCAGCCTCAACAAGGCCCTCCACTTT	CASSLNKALHF
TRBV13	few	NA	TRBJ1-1	TGTGCCAGCAGACCCACCGGGGCGGGTTTTGAAGCTTTCTTT	CASRPTGAGFEAFF
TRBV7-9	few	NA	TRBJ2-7	TGTGCCAGCAGCTTAGCGGAACGTCACGAGCAGTACTTC	CASSLAERHEQYF
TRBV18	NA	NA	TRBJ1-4	TGTGCCAGCTCACTTACGTCTGCAACTAATGAAAAACTGTTTTTT	CASSLTSATNEKLFF
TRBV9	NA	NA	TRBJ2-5	TGTGCCAGCAGCGTGGATGGGGCAGGGGCCCTGGAGCAGTACTTC	CASSVDGAGALEQYF
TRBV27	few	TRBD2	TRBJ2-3	TGTGCCCCGGGACTAGCGGGTACAACTGGTGGTACGCGGTATTTT	CAPGLAGTTGGTRYF
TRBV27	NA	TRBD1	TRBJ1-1	TGTGCCAGCAGTCCGGCGGGACAGGGGGCCGTTGAAGCTTTCTTT	CASSPAGQGAVEAFF
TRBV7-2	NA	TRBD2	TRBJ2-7	TGTGCCAGCAGCTTAGTAGCGGGGGCCCCCTACGAGCAGTACTTC	CASSLVAGAPYEQYF
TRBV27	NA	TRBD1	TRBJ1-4	TGTGCCAGCAGTGACCCGGGACAGGGGGCTGAAAAACTGTTTTTT	CASSDPGQGAEKLFF
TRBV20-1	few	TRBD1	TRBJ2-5	TGCAGTGCTGGAACCGCCGACAGGGGCTTCCAAGAGACCCAGTACTTC	CSAGTADRGFQETQYF
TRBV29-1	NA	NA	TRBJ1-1	TGCAGCGTTAAGGAGGGCAGCAAAGCTTTCTTT	CSVKEGSKAFF
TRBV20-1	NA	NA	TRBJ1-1	TGCAGTGCTAGACCGACGGGACTCAACACTGAAGCTTTCTTT	CSARPTGLNTEAFF
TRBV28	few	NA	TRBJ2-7	TGTGCCAGTGGCCGGGAGACAGAGCAGTACTTC	CASGRETEQYF
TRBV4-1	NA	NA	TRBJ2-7	TGCGCCAGCAGCCAAGATTCGGGACTGCTTTCCTACGAGCAGTACTTC	CASSQDSGLLSYEQYF
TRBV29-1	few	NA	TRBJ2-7	TGCGGCGTCAGTACGGGACTGCCGGCCTACGAGCAGTACTTC	CGVSTGLPAYEQYF
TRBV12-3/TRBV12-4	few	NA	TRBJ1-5	TGTGCCAGCAGTTTTGGCAGGGACTATCAGCCCCAGCATTTT	CASSFGRDYQPQHF
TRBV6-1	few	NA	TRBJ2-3	TGTGCCAGCAGTGAAGTGGTAACCACTAGGGGGTCAGATACGCAGTATTTT	CASSEVVTTRGSDTQYF
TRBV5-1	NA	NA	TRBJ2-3	TGCGCCGGCAGCTTGTTACAGGTTAAAGATACGCAGTATTTT	CAGSLLQVKDTQYF